These 7 T cell receptor beta chains originate from one sample sequenced in a study of T cells in Graves' hyperthyroidism and ophthalmopathy. Amplification yielded TCR beta CDR3 regions, with RNA transcripts as the source. RT-PCR in the first round (using the HTBI primer set) targeted the TCR CDR3. TCRdb reprocessed the multiplex PCR reads with MiXCR, giving one entry per CDR3 protein. This table has fewer than 650,000 distinct CDR3 sequences, less than 15% appearing once. The sequencing sample was made of blood. All receptors come from a woman in her thirties or forties with Graves' hyperthyroidism.

The genes are TRBV6-1 and TRBJ2-7; 12 bases line up with TRBD1. V trimming: 7 bases; J trimming: 3 bases; junction bases outside the gene matches: 4. The CDR3 sequence is 14 residues long. Germline CDR1 reads MNHNS; CDR2 reads SASEGT. The CDR3 DNA reads TGTGCCAGCAAAGGGACAGGGGGCATCTACGAGCAGTACTTC. As protein: CASKGTGGIYEQYF.

This clonotype was picked up one time. This may come from a read error, since a much larger clone is one base off. The chain joins TRBV6-1 to TRBJ2-7; 8 nucleotides line up with TRBD1. CDR1 is MNHNS, CDR2 SASEGT, per germline. CDR3 length equals 18 residues. V lost 3 bases to trimming and J lost 2 bases; unmatched junction nucleotides: 15. The CDR3 is CASSEYRPTGGGPYEQYF. The CDR3 nucleotides read TGTGCCAGCAGTGAGTACCGACCAACAGGGGGAGGACCCTACGAGCAGTACTTC.

This clonotype was seen only a few times. The rearrangement joins TRBV19 to TRBJ1-2; 8 nucleotides match TRBD1. The germline V gene has CDR1 LNHDA and CDR2 SQIVND (reference sequence). CDR3 size: 14 residues. V lost 6 bases, J lost 3 bases, and 6 bases stayed unmatched. The CDR3 DNA reads TGTGCCAGTAGGGGGACAGGATTGTACTATGGCTACACCTTC. As protein: CASRGTGLYYGYTF.

The V gene is TRBV4-1, the J gene TRBJ2-1, with D perhaps matching TRBD2 (5 bases). The V end was cut by 0 bases, the J end by 0 bases, with 9 bases between. The V gene's germline CDR1 is MGHRA and CDR2 YSYEKL. This CDR3 has 16 amino acids. For the CDR3, the DNA is TGCGCCAGCAGCCAAGAAGTCAGCGGCTCCTACAATGAGCAGTTCTTC. It yields the protein CASSQEVSGSYNEQFF.

This clonotype was seen ten or more times. The chain couples TRBV7-9 to TRBJ2-1; unclear D gene. Trimming left V 4 bases short and J 5 bases short, with 21 bases between. The CDR3 runs 17 residues. Per germline, CDR1 SEHNR and CDR2 FQNEAQ (reference sequence). DNA of the CDR3: TGTGCCAGCAGCTCAACCTTGCAGTTCAACGGAAACAATGAGCAGTTCTTC. This encodes CASSSTLQFNGNNEQFF.

About this clonotype itself: A much more abundant neighbour one base away suggests this may be a read error. This CDR3 is missing its conserved last phenylalanine or tryptophan, likely due to a read error. This chain connects TRBV24-1 to TRBJ2-2; no reliable D call. Trimming removed 7 bases at V and 5 bases at J, with 4 bases between. The CDR3 has 11 amino acids. Germline loops: CDR1 KGHDR, CDR2 SFDVKD. As DNA, the CDR3 is TGTGCCACCAGACAGACCGGGGAGCTGTTTCTT. This gives the protein CATRQTGELFL.

This clonotype was detected many times. The rearrangement links TRBV28 to TRBJ2-4; D remains ambiguous. Germline V gene sequence: CDR1 MDHEN, CDR2 SYDVKM. With 1 base removed from V and 5 bases from J, the gap between germline ends came to 9 bases. The CDR3 runs to 14 residues. CDR3 amino acids: CASSLSAVQNIQYF. DNA of the CDR3: TGTGCCAGCAGTTTATCCGCAGTACAAAACATTCAGTACTTC.